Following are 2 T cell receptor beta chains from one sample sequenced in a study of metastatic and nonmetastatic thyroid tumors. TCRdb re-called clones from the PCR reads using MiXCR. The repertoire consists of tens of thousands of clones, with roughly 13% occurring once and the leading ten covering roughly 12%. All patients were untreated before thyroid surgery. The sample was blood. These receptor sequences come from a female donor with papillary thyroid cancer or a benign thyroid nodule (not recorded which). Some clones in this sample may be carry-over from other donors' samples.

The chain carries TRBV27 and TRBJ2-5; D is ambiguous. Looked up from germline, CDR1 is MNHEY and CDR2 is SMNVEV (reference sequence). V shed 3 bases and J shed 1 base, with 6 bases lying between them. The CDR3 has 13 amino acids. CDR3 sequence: CASSFGSQETQYF. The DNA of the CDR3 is TGTGCCAGCAGTTTCGGGTCCCAAGAGACCCAGTACTTC.

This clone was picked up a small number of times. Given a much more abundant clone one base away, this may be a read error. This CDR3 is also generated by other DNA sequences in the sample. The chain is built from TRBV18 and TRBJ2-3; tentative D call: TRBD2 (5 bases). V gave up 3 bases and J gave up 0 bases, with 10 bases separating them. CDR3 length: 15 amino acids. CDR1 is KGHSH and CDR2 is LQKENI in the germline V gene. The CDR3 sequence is CASSPADSSTDTQYF. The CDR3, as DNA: TGTGCCAGCTCACCCGCGGACTCCAGCACAGATACGCAGTATTTT.